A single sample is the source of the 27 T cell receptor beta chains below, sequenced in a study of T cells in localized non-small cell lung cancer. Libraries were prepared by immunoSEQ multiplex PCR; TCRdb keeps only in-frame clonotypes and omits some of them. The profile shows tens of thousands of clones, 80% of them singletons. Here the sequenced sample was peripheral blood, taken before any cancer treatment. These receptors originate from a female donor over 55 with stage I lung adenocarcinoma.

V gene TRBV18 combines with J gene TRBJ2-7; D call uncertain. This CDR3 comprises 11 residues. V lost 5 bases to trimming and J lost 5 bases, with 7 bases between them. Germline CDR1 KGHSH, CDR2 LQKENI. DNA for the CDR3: TGTGCCAGCTCAAGTTCCCACGAGCAGTACTTC. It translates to CASSSSHEQYF. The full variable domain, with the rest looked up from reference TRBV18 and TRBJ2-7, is NAGVMQNPRHLVRRRGQEARLRCSPMKGHSHVYWYRQLPEEGLKFMVYLQKENIIDESGMPKERFSAEFPKEGPSILRIQQVVRGDSAAYFCASSSSHEQYFGPGTRLTVT.

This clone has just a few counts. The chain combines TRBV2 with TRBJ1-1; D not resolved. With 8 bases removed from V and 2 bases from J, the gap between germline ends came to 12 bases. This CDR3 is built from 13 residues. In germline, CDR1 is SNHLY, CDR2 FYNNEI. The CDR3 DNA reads TGTGCCAGCGGGATCCATCTTAACACTGAAGCTTTCTTT. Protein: CASGIHLNTEAFF.

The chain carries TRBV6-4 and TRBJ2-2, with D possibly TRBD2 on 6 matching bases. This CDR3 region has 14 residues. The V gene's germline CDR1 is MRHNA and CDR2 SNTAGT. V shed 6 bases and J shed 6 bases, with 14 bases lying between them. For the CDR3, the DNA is TGTGCCAGCAGAGGACTATCGGGCTCCGGGGAGCTGTTTTTT. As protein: CASRGLSGSGELFF.

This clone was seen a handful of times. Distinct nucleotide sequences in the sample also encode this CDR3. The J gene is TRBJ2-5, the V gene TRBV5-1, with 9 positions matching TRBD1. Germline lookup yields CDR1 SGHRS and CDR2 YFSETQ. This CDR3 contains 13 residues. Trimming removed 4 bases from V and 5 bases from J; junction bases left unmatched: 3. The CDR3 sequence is CASSPDRGETQYF. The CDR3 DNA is TGCGCCAGCAGCCCCGACAGGGGGGAGACCCAGTACTTC.

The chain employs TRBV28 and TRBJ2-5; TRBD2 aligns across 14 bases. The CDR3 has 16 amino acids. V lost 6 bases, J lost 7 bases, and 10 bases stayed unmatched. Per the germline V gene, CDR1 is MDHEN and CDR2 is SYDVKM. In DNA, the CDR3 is TGTGCCAGCAGCGAACCTGGGACTAGCGGGAGTGGGACCCAGTACTTC. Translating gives CASSEPGTSGSGTQYF.

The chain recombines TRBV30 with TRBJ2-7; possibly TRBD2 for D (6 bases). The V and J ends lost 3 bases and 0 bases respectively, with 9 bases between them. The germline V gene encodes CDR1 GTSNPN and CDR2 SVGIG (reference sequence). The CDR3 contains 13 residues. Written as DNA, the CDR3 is TGTGCCTGGAGCCCCGGGAGCTCCTACGAGCAGTACTTC. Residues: CAWSPGSSYEQYF.

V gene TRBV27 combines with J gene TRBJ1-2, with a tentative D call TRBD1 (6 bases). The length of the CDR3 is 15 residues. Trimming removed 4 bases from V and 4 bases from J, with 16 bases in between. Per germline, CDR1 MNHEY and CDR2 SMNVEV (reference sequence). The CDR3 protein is CASSSSGVERYGYTF. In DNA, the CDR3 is TGTGCCAGCAGTTCTTCAGGGGTGGAACGCTATGGCTACACCTTC.

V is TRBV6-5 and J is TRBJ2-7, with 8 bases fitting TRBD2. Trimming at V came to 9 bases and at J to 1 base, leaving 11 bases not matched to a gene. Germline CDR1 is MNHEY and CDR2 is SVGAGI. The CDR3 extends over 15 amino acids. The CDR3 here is CASRQAGGASYEQYF. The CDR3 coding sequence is TGTGCCAGTAGACAGGCCGGGGGGGCTTCCTACGAGCAGTACTTC.

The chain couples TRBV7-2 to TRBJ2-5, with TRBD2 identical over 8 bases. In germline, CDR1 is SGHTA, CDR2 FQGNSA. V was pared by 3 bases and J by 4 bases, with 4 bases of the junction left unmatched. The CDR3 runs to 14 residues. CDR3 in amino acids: CASSFKRGTETQYF. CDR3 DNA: TGTGCCAGCAGCTTCAAGCGGGGGACAGAGACCCAGTACTTC.

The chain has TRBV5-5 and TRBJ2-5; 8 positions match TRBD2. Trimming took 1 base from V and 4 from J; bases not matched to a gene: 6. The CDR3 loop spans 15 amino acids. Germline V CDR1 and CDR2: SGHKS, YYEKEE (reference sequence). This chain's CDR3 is CASSLSAGAAETQYF. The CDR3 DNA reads TGTGCCAGCAGCTTGTCAGCGGGAGCGGCAGAGACCCAGTACTTC.

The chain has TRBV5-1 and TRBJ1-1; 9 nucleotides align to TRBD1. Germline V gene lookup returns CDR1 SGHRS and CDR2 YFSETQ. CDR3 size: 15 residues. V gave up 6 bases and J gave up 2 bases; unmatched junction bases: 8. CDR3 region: CASTGATGGNTEAFF. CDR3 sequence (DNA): TGCGCCAGCACGGGGGCGACAGGGGGAAACACTGAAGCTTTCTTT.

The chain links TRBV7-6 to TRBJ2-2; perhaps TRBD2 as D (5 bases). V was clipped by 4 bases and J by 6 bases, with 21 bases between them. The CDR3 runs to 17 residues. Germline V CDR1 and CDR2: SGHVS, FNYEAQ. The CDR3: CASSSQVPSSFPGELFF. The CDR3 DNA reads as TGTGCCAGCAGCTCACAAGTGCCTAGCTCGTTCCCCGGGGAGCTGTTTTTT.

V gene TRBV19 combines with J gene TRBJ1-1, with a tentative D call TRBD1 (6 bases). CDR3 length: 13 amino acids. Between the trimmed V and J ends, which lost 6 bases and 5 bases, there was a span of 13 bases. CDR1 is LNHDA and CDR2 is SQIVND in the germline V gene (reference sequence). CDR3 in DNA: TGTGCCAGTAGCAAACCAGGGGAAACTGAAGCTTTCTTT. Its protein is CASSKPGETEAFF.

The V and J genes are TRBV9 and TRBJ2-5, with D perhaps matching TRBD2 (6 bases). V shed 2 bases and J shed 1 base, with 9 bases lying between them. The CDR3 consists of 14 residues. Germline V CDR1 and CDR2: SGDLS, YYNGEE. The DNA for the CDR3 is TGTGCCAGCAGCGTCGGCGGGGCCCAAGAGACCCAGTACTTC. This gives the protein CASSVGGAQETQYF.

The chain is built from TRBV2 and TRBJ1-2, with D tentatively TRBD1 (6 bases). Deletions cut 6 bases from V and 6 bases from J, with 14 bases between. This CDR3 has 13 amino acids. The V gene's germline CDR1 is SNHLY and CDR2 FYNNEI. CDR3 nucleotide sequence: TGTGCCAGCAGATCGGGACATCCAGATGGCTACACCTTC. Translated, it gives CASRSGHPDGYTF.

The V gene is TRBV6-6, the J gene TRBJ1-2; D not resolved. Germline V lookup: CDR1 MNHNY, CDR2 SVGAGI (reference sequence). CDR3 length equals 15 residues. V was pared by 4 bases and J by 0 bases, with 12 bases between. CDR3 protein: CASSSEMTANYGYTF. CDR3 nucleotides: TGTGCCAGCAGTTCCGAAATGACGGCTAACTATGGCTACACCTTC.

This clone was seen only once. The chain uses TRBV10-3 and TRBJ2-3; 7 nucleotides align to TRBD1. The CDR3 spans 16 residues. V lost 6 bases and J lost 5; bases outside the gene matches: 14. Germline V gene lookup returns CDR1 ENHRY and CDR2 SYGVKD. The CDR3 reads CAIREPGQKIRDTQYF. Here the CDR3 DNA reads TGTGCCATCAGGGAACCGGGACAGAAAATTCGAGATACGCAGTATTTT.

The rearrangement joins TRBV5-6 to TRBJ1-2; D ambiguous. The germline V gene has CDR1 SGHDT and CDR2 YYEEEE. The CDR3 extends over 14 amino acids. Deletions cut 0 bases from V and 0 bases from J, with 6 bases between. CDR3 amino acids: CASSLEAPNYGYTF. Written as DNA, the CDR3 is TGTGCCAGCAGCTTGGAGGCTCCTAACTATGGCTACACCTTC.

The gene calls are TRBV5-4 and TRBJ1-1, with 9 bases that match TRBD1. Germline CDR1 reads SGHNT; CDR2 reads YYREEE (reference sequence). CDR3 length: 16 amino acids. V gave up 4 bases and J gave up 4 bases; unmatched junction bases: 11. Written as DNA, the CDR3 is TGTGCCAGCAGCAGCTGGACAGGGGTAGTTACCACTGAAGCTTTCTTT. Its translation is CASSSWTGVVTTEAFF.

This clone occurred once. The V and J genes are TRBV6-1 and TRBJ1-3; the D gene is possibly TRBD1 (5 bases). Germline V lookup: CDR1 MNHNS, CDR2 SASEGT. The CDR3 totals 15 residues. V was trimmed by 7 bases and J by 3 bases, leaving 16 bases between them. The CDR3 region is CASIKGKGSGNTIYF. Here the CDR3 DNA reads TGTGCCAGCATCAAGGGGAAAGGGAGTGGAAACACCATATATTTT.

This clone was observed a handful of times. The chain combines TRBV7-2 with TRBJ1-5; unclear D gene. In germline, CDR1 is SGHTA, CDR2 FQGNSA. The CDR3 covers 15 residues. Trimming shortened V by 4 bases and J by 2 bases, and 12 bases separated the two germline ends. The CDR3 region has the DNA TGTGCCAGCAGCTCGGGCCCCTGGGGCAATCAGCCCCAGCATTTT. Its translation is CASSSGPWGNQPQHF. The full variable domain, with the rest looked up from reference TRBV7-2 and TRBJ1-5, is GAGVSQSPSNKVTEKGKDVELRCDPISGHTALYWYRQSLGQGLEFLIYFQGNSAPDKSGLPSDRFSAERTGGSVSTLTIQRTQQEDSAVYLCASSSGPWGNQPQHFGDGTRLSIL.

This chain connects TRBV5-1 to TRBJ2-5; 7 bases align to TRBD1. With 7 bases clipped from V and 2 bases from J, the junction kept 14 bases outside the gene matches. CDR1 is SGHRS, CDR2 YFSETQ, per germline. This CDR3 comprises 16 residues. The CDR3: CASGHGDRSEQETQYF. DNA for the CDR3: TGCGCCAGCGGCCATGGGGACAGAAGCGAACAAGAGACCCAGTACTTC.

In DNA form, the CDR3 reads TGCGCCAGCAGCAGAGCTGGGCAGGGGGCGGCCTACGAGCAGTACTTC. Translating gives CASSRAGQGAAYEQYF. This chain links TRBV5-1 with TRBJ2-7; 8 bases agree with TRBD1. The germline V gene encodes CDR1 SGHRS and CDR2 YFSETQ. Trimming removed 4 bases from V and 2 bases from J; junction bases left unmatched: 11. The CDR3 consists of 16 residues.

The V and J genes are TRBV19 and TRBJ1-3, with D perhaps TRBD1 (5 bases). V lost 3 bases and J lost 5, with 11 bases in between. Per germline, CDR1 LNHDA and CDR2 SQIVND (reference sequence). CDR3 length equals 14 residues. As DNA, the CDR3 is TGTGCCAGTAGTATTCGGCAGGGTAGAAACACCATATATTTT. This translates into CASSIRQGRNTIYF.

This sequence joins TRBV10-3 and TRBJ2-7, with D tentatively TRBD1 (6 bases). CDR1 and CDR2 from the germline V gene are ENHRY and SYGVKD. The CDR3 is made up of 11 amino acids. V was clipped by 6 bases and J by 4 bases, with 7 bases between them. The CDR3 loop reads CAIRTGYEQYF. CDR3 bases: TGTGCCATCAGGACAGGTTACGAGCAGTACTTC.

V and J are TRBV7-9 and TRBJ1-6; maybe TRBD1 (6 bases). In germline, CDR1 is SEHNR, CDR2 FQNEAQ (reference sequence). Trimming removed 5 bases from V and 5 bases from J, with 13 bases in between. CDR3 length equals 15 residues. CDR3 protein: CASSPRGADNSPLHF. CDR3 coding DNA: TGTGCCAGCAGCCCCCGGGGGGCGGATAATTCACCCCTCCACTTT.

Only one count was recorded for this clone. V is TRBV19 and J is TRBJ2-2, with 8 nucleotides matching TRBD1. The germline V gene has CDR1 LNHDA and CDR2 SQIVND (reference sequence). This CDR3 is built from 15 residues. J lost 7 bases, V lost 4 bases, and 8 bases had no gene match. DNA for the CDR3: TGTGCCAGTAGTACCGGGGACAGGCCCGACGGGGAGCTGTTTTTT. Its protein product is CASSTGDRPDGELFF. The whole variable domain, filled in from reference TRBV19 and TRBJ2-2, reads DGGITQSPKYLFRKEGQNVTLSCEQNLNHDAMYWYRQDPGQGLRLIYYSQIVNDFQKGDIAEGYSVSREKKESFPLTVTSAQKNPTAFYLCASSTGDRPDGELFFGEGSRLTVL.